This TCR beta chain was sequenced for a study of beta chain features in type 1 diabetes. General study results and limits: Patients' naive, central memory and Treg TCRB repertoires seemed closer to one another than those of healthy donors. Among patients with Type 1 diabetes, TCRB CDR3s were moderately but significantly shorter in every one of the four CD4+ subsets. A pattern of fewer insertions and more deletions at VDJ junctions was seen in type 1 diabetes patients.

All of the isolated RNA was reverse transcribed, so expressed TCRB transcripts were sequenced. Clones were read by immunoSEQ multiplex PCR, and TCRdb kept only the in-frame ones, dropping some. The sample lists about 170,000 clones; about 7.8% were seen once. V trimming: 6 bases; J trimming: 7 bases; junction bases outside the gene matches: 10. The CDR3 has 15 residues. In germline, CDR1 is KGHSH, CDR2 LQKENI. This clone was detected many times. Its target is unknown. Staining for CD45RO/CCR7/CD25/CD127/CD95/CD27 allowed sorting of CD4+ naive, central memory, regulatory and stem cell-like memory cells.

Sequencing used central memory CD4+ T cells from blood. The TCR originated in a woman between 35 and 50 years old with type 1 diabetes. The chain uses TRBV18 and TRBJ1-5, with 9 nucleotides matching TRBD1. In DNA, the CDR3 is TGTGCCAGCTCTACAGGGACAGGGCTTTTACAGCCCCAGCATTTT. It codes for CASSTGTGLLQPQHF.